This record looks at one TCR beta chain sequence and its context. The record originates from a study of shared clonotypes between healthy human individuals. The V gene end was trimmed by 2 bases and the J gene end by 6 bases; junction bases not matched to a gene: 7. Germline values: CDR1 SGHVS, CDR2 FQNEAQ. The CDR3 extends over 15 amino acids. Original data processing: Filtering of immunoSEQ junctional sequences could not match full-length read filtering. Data came from immunoSEQ multiplex PCR; TCRdb stores just in-frame clones and leaves some out. The DNA gave D and trimming, while V, J and clone size come from that table. Of about 110,000 clones listed, about 70% are singletons.

The genes are TRBV7-8 and TRBJ2-4, with TRBD2 matching 7 bases. Sample: memory CD8+ T cells sorted from blood. Subset: CD45RO+ cells pooled with CCR7-negative TemRA cells. This receptor was identified in a woman in her thirties in good health. The CDR3 coding sequence is TGTGCCAGCAGCTTATCGGGGGGAGCGGGAAACATTCAGTACTTC. Its protein product is CASSLSGGAGNIQYF.